The 27 T cell receptor beta chains listed next were all sequenced from one sample in a study of T cells in Graves' hyperthyroidism and ophthalmopathy. TCR beta CDR3 regions were amplified from RNA transcripts. TCR CDR3 underwent first-round RT-PCR with the HTBI primer set. TCRdb re-analysed the multiplex PCR reads in MiXCR, keeping a single row per CDR3 protein. Of 600,000 to 750,000 distinct CDR3 sequences in the sample, about 18% are singletons; the top ten hold roughly a sixth. The sequenced sample was blood. These receptors were taken from a man in his fifties or sixties with Graves' hyperthyroidism.

V usage is TRBV20-1 and J usage is TRBJ2-7; 11 bases match TRBD2. Germline V gene lookup returns CDR1 DFQATT and CDR2 SNEGSKA (reference sequence). The CDR3 consists of 15 residues. After removal of 3 bases from V and 6 bases from J, the junction contained 10 bases not matched to a gene. DNA of the CDR3: TGCAGTGCTAGGCCGGGACTAGCGGTCCATGCCGAGCAGTACTTC. Protein sequence: CSARPGLAVHAEQYF.

This clonotype was detected only a few times. The V and J genes are TRBV29-1 and TRBJ2-7; D may match TRBD1 or TRBD2 (5 bases each). Trimming cost V 6 bases and J 3 bases, with 18 bases left between them. The CDR3 is 14 amino acids. Germline lookup yields CDR1 SQVTM and CDR2 ANQGSEA. CDR3 amino acids: CSVESGRRGYEQYF. The CDR3 coding sequence is TGCAGCGTGGAATCAGGGCGCCGGGGCTACGAGCAGTACTTC.

This clonotype was seen a handful of times. V is TRBV4-3 and J is TRBJ1-4, with D perhaps matching TRBD1 (5 bases). Germline assignment: CDR1 LGHNA and CDR2 YSLEER. The CDR3 covers 14 residues. The V gene lost 2 bases and the J gene lost 5 bases, with 9 bases spanning the gap. The CDR3 bases are TGCGCCAGCAGCCAACGGGACTCAAATGAAAAACTGTTTTTT. Translating gives CASSQRDSNEKLFF.

The rearrangement uses TRBV20-1 and TRBJ2-3, with 7 positions matching TRBD2. The CDR3 loop spans 15 amino acids. CDR1 is DFQATT and CDR2 is SNEGSKA in the germline V gene (reference sequence). V trimming: 5 bases; J trimming: 0 bases; junction bases outside the gene matches: 8. CDR3 nucleotides: TGCAGTGCTCAAGAGGGAGGGCCGAGCACAGATACGCAGTATTTT. This gives the protein CSAQEGGPSTDTQYF.

The table lists this clonotype with many counts. This chain links TRBV28 with TRBJ1-5; no clear D gene. Germline loops: CDR1 MDHEN, CDR2 SYDVKM. The V end was cut by 3 bases, the J end by 0 bases, with 21 bases between. The CDR3 spans 19 residues. CDR3 nucleotides: TGTGCCAGCAGTTTCACCGGGCTCGACGGTTTTTATAGCAATCAGCCCCAGCATTTT. It specifies CASSFTGLDGFYSNQPQHF.

This clonotype has at least ten counts. The chain is built from TRBV11-2 and TRBJ2-3, with 12 bases lining up with TRBD2. Trimming cost V 5 bases and J 5 bases; bases outside gene matches: 11. Germline V gene sequence: CDR1 SGHAT, CDR2 FQNNGV. The CDR3 consists of 17 residues. The DNA of the CDR3 is TGTGCCAGCAGCCGCCTTCCTAGCGGGAGGGCTGGAGATACGCAGTATTTT. It is translated as CASSRLPSGRAGDTQYF.

This clonotype was recorded at least ten times. The rearrangement links TRBV12-3 or TRBV12-4 to TRBJ1-1; D unresolved. The CDR3 has 13 residues. Between the trimmed V and J ends, which lost 7 bases and 1 base, there was a span of 10 bases. As DNA, the CDR3 is TGTGCCAGCACAACGGTGAGGAACACTGAAGCTTTCTTT. Its translation is CASTTVRNTEAFF.

This clonotype was seen at least ten times. The chain employs TRBV9 and TRBJ2-7; TRBD1 matches at 8 bases. Germline CDR1 SGDLS, CDR2 YYNGEE. The CDR3 runs 14 residues. The trim removed 3 bases at V and 5 bases at J, leaving 7 bases unmatched. The CDR3 DNA follows: TGTGCCAGCAGCGATTCCGGGACAGGCGACGAGCAGTACTTC. Its protein product is CASSDSGTGDEQYF.

This clonotype was seen many times. This chain uses TRBV12-3 or TRBV12-4 with TRBJ2-3; the match to TRBD2 covers 9 bases. The length of the CDR3 is 16 residues. Trimming removed 6 bases from V and 4 bases from J; junction bases left unmatched: 11. In DNA form, the CDR3 reads TGTGCCAGCAGCGCGACCCCGGGACTAGCACCAGATACGCAGTATTTT. It encodes CASSATPGLAPDTQYF.

The chain has TRBV20-1 and TRBJ2-1; tentatively, D is TRBD1 or TRBD2 (5 bases each). The length of the CDR3 is 13 residues. The germline V gene encodes CDR1 DFQATT and CDR2 SNEGSKA (reference sequence). The ends were cut back, 6 bases at V and 8 bases at J, with 17 bases in the middle. The CDR3 bases are TGCAGTGCCTCGAGGGGCGGGCTCCATGAGCAGTTCTTC. It is translated as CSASRGGLHEQFF.

This clonotype was counted ten times or more. J is TRBJ1-4 and V is TRBV28, with a tentative D call TRBD1 (5 bases). Germline loops: CDR1 MDHEN, CDR2 SYDVKM. V was trimmed by 7 bases and J by 0 bases, leaving 6 bases between them. The CDR3 has 13 amino acids. This chain's CDR3 is CASIRATNEKLFF. CDR3 DNA sequence: TGTGCCAGCATCAGGGCAACTAATGAAAAACTGTTTTTT.

The CDR3 region is CASSQARDYGPLFNEQFF. DNA of the CDR3: TGCGCCAGCAGCCAAGCGAGGGACTACGGCCCGCTTTTCAATGAGCAGTTCTTC. The genes are TRBV4-1 and TRBJ2-1, with TRBD2 matching 7 bases. Germline CDR1 reads MGHRA; CDR2 reads YSYEKL. V lost 1 base, J lost 6 bases, and 15 bases stayed unmatched. The CDR3 covers 18 residues.

This clonotype was observed a handful of times. V usage is TRBV5-4 and J usage is TRBJ1-1; D perhaps matches TRBD1 (6 bases). This CDR3 comprises 14 residues. The V and J ends lost 1 base and 4 bases respectively, with 11 bases between them. The V gene's germline CDR1 is SGHNT and CDR2 YYREEE (reference sequence). CDR3 protein: CASSLNTGTTEAFF. In DNA form, the CDR3 reads TGTGCCAGCAGCTTGAATACAGGGACCACTGAAGCTTTCTTT.

This clonotype showed up many times. The rearrangement uses TRBV2 and TRBJ2-5, with TRBD2 matching 9 bases. CDR1 is SNHLY and CDR2 is FYNNEI in the germline V gene. CDR3 length: 17 amino acids. V dropped 7 bases and J dropped 5; count of bases not matched to a gene: 17. The DNA of the CDR3 is TGTGCCAGCACCGACGCCGGGTTAGCGGGAGCGGTGGAGACCCAGTACTTC. Translation: CASTDAGLAGAVETQYF.

The V gene is TRBV30, the J gene TRBJ2-7; a possible D gene is TRBD2 (6 bases). Germline V gene lookup returns CDR1 GTSNPN and CDR2 SVGIG (reference sequence). The V end was cut by 2 bases, the J end by 0 bases, with 11 bases between. The CDR3 length is 14 residues. Here the CDR3 DNA reads TGTGCCTGGAGTTATCGCGGGAACTCCTACGAGCAGTACTTC. Translation gives CAWSYRGNSYEQYF.

This clonotype was counted at least ten times. The chain joins TRBV2 to TRBJ2-3; D might be TRBD2 (5 bases). Germline values: CDR1 SNHLY, CDR2 FYNNEI. This CDR3 is 13 amino acids long. The V end was cut by 7 bases, the J end by 2 bases, with 10 bases between. CDR3 DNA: TGTGCCAGCATTCAGGAGGCCACAGATACGCAGTATTTT. It encodes CASIQEATDTQYF.

This clonotype was seen at least ten times. The gene calls are TRBV12-5 and TRBJ2-1; TRBD2 agrees at 8 bases. CDR3 length equals 12 residues. V trimming: 6 bases; J trimming: 8 bases; junction bases outside the gene matches: 3. The V gene's germline CDR1 is LGHNT and CDR2 FRNRAP. The CDR3 DNA reads TGTGCTAGTGGCGCGGGGGGCGATGAGCAGTTCTTC. Protein sequence: CASGAGGDEQFF.

There are a few counts of this clonotype. This chain joins TRBV2 and TRBJ1-2, with D possibly TRBD1 on 6 matching bases. CDR1 and CDR2 (germline): SNHLY, FYNNEI. This CDR3 region has 14 residues. V lost 7 bases, J lost 4 bases, and 16 bases lay in between. The DNA for the CDR3 is TGTGCCAGCACCTATGAGGGGGTGCCCTATGGCTACACCTTC. Translation: CASTYEGVPYGYTF.

This clonotype was seen a few times. The chain recombines TRBV4-3 with TRBJ2-5; weak D call: TRBD2 (6 bases). Germline loops: CDR1 LGHNA, CDR2 YSLEER. V shed 0 bases and J shed 5 bases, with 19 bases lying between them. There are 17 residues in the CDR3. CDR3 DNA sequence: TGCGCCAGCAGCCAAGACTCCGGGACTTACCGGGAGGAGACCCAGTACTTC. Residues: CASSQDSGTYREETQYF.

V gene TRBV6-2 or TRBV6-3 combines with J gene TRBJ2-1; 8 positions agree with TRBD2. J gave up 7 bases and V 8 bases, and 16 bases lay outside the gene matches. The CDR3 is made up of 16 amino acids. Per the germline V gene, CDR1 is MNHEY and CDR2 is SVGEGT. This chain's CDR3 is CASVPPFAGGKNEQFF. Here the CDR3 DNA reads TGTGCCAGCGTTCCCCCTTTTGCGGGAGGTAAAAATGAGCAGTTCTTC.

This clonotype occurred many times. The chain combines TRBV6-1 with TRBJ2-7; tentatively, D is TRBD2 (6 bases). V shed 2 bases and J shed 5 bases, with 13 bases lying between them. Germline V lookup: CDR1 MNHNS, CDR2 SASEGT. The CDR3 sequence is 14 residues long. For the CDR3, the DNA is TGTGCCAGCAGTGAACACCGGGAGAACGACGAGCAGTACTTC. Protein: CASSEHRENDEQYF.

To note about this clonotype: This may be a read error: a much more frequent sequence differs by one nucleotide. V and J are TRBV12-3 or TRBV12-4 and TRBJ1-5; possibly TRBD1 for D (5 bases). The ends were cut back, 2 bases at V and 0 bases at J, with 17 bases in the middle. This CDR3 comprises 18 residues. CDR3 in DNA: TGTGCCAGCAGTTTAAAAGGGACCAGACCTTATAGCAATCAGCCCCAGCATTTT. This translates into CASSLKGTRPYSNQPQHF.

V gene TRBV25-1 combines with J gene TRBJ1-5; 8 nucleotides align to TRBD1. V lost 3 bases to trimming and J lost 7 bases; unmatched junction nucleotides: 2. The germline V gene encodes CDR1 MGHDK and CDR2 SYGVNS. This CDR3 is 13 amino acids long. The CDR3 nucleotides are TGTGCCAGCAGTGACAGGGGGCTACAGCCCCAGCATTTT. Its protein product is CASSDRGLQPQHF.

This clonotype was seen many times. The chain combines TRBV13 with TRBJ2-7; 13 nucleotides line up with TRBD2. Germline CDR1 PRHDT, CDR2 FYEKMQ (reference sequence). The CDR3 length is 15 residues. Unmatched junction bases numbered 6, after V lost 3 bases and J lost 7 bases. The CDR3 is CASSFGLAGDLEQYF. In DNA form, the CDR3 reads TGTGCCAGCAGCTTTGGACTAGCGGGAGACTTAGAGCAGTACTTC. Combining the CDR3 with reference TRBV13 and TRBJ2-7 gives the whole variable domain AAGVIQSPRHLIKEKRETATLKCYPIPRHDTVYWYQQGPGQDPQFLISFYEKMQSDKGSIPDRFSAQQFSDYHSELNMSSLELGDSALYFCASSFGLAGDLEQYFGPGTRLTVT.

A few counts support this clonotype. This chain links TRBV7-9 with TRBJ2-3, with D perhaps assigned TRBD1 or TRBD2 (7 bases each). This CDR3 comprises 15 residues. The V end was cut by 5 bases, the J end by 2 bases, with 14 bases between. CDR1 is SEHNR and CDR2 is FQNEAQ in the germline V gene (reference sequence). Written as DNA, the CDR3 is TGTGCCAGCAGCCAGACAGGGAGGGTCACAGATACGCAGTATTTT. This encodes CASSQTGRVTDTQYF.

This clonotype was seen a few times. One end of the junction varies from germline; a read error may be responsible. The chain employs TRBV19 and TRBJ1-4; the D is unclear. Germline CDR1 is LNHDA and CDR2 is SQIVND (reference sequence). The CDR3 consists of 12 residues. DNA of the CDR3: TGTGCCAGTAGGCGGAACAATGAAAAACTGTCTTTT. Translated, it gives CASRRNNEKLSF.

This clonotype was recorded many times. This rearrangement joins TRBV20-1 to TRBJ2-7, with D possibly TRBD2 on 6 matching bases. With 3 bases removed from V and 0 bases from J, the gap between germline ends came to 12 bases. The CDR3 covers 14 residues. In germline, CDR1 is DFQATT, CDR2 SNEGSKA (reference sequence). CDR3 residues: CSARKEGSSYEQYF. The CDR3 DNA reads TGCAGTGCTAGGAAGGAGGGGAGCTCCTACGAGCAGTACTTC.